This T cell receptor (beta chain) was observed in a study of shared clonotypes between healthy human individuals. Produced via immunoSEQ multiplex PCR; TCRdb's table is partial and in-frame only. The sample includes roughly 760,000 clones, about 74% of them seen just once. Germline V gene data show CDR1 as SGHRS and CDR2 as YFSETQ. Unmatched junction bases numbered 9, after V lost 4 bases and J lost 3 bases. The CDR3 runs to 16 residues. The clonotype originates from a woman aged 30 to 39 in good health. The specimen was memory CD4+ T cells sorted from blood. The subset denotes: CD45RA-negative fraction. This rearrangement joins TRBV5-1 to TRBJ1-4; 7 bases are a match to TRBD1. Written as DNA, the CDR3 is TGCGCCAGCAGCGGCTCGTCAGGGGGGGCTAATGAAAAACTGTTTTTT. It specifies CASSGSSGGANEKLFF.